Below are 2 T cell receptor beta chains sequenced from a single sample in a study of blood T cell repertoires in COVID-19. Clones were sequenced by immunoSEQ multiplex PCR, and TCRdb holds only the in-frame ones, with some missing. This table has some 110,000 clones, roughly four fifths appearing once. The source material was peripheral blood. These receptors originate from an elderly woman with active or convalescent COVID-19.

The rearrangement links TRBV9 to TRBJ2-1; 9 bases match TRBD2. V was clipped by 2 bases and J by 2 bases; unmatched bases: 2. From germline, CDR1 is SGDLS and CDR2 YYNGEE. The CDR3 is made up of 15 amino acids. CDR3 DNA sequence: TGTGCCAGCAGCGTGAGCGGGGGGACCTACAATGAGCAGTTCTTC. Its translation: CASSVSGGTYNEQFF.

J is TRBJ1-2 and V is TRBV7-9; the D gene is possibly TRBD1 (6 bases). Between the trimmed V and J ends, which lost 1 base and 4 bases, there was a span of 10 bases. The CDR3 is 14 residues long. Germline CDR1 reads SEHNR; CDR2 reads FQNEAQ (reference sequence). This CDR3 reads CASSLGGQGYGYTF. The DNA of the CDR3 is TGTGCCAGCAGCTTAGGGGGACAAGGCTATGGCTACACCTTC.